These 26 T cell receptor beta chains were sequenced from one sample in a study of T cell repertoires in cytomegalovirus infection. TCRdb used MiXCR to reprocess the reads, holding one entry per CDR3 protein. The sample consists of about 890,000 distinct CDR3 sequences, 31% of them appearing once. Their target antigens are unknown. The sample here was cultured CD8+ T cells from PBMCs, taken from culture after CMV antigen stimulation. All receptors come from a human donor in good health (CMV status not recorded). Some clones in this sample may be carry-over from other donors' samples.

V and J are TRBV2 and TRBJ2-7; TRBD1 matches 7 bases. V lost 3 bases to trimming and J lost 7 bases; unmatched junction nucleotides: 12. Germline V gene sequence: CDR1 SNHLY, CDR2 FYNNEI. There are 15 residues in the CDR3. In nucleotides, the CDR3 is TGTGCCAGCAGTGATGAGGGGGCCGCCGGAGTGGAGCAGTACTTC. Encoded protein: CASSDEGAAGVEQYF.

The rearrangement links TRBV12-3 or TRBV12-4 to TRBJ2-3; TRBD2 aligns across 8 bases. This CDR3 has 16 amino acids. After removal of 2 bases from V and 6 bases from J, the junction contained 10 bases not matched to a gene. The CDR3 region is CASSLIVGGASDTQYF. The CDR3 DNA sequence: TGTGCCAGCAGTTTAATCGTCGGGGGGGCTTCTGATACGCAGTATTTT.

This clonotype was observed many times. This chain connects TRBV7-9 to TRBJ1-1, with 10 bases that match TRBD1. The V gene's germline CDR1 is SEHNR and CDR2 FQNEAQ (reference sequence). The CDR3 has 17 residues. V lost 5 bases to trimming and J lost 4 bases; unmatched junction nucleotides: 13. As DNA, the CDR3 is TGTGCCAGCAGCCCTCCCTCGAGGGACAGGGGAGGCACTGAAGCTTTCTTT. This sequence encodes CASSPPSRDRGGTEAFF.

The chain employs TRBV13 and TRBJ2-1, with 8 bases identical to TRBD2. Germline CDR1 reads PRHDT; CDR2 reads FYEKMQ (reference sequence). This CDR3 has 19 residues. With V trimmed by 5 bases and J by 0 bases, 15 bases remained unmatched. CDR3 sequence: CASSLGRAGGLSSYNEQFF. CDR3 nucleotide sequence: TGTGCCAGCAGCCTCGGACGCGCGGGGGGCCTAAGCTCCTACAATGAGCAGTTCTTC.

The gene calls are TRBV28 and TRBJ1-3; 9 nucleotides match TRBD1. Germline CDR1 and CDR2: MDHEN and SYDVKM. V lost 5 bases to trimming and J lost 6 bases; unmatched junction nucleotides: 8. This CDR3 contains 15 residues. CDR3 amino acids: CASSTIQGAENTIYF. The CDR3 DNA reads TGTGCCAGCAGTACCATACAGGGGGCGGAAAACACCATATATTTT.

The rearrangement uses TRBV7-6 and TRBJ2-7; the match to TRBD1 covers 7 bases. Germline V gene lookup returns CDR1 SGHVS and CDR2 FNYEAQ. The CDR3 is made up of 14 amino acids. After removal of 4 bases from V and 12 bases from J, the junction contained 15 bases not matched to a gene. DNA of the CDR3: TGTGCCAGCAGCTCTTTCGGACAGGAGGACCTTACGTACGTC. As protein: CASSSFGQEDLTYV.

The chain links TRBV7-3 to TRBJ2-2, with 7 bases fitting TRBD1. The CDR3 is made up of 15 amino acids. V was pared by 5 bases and J by 2 bases, with 5 bases of the junction left unmatched. CDR1 and CDR2 (germline): SGHTA, FQGTGA. The CDR3 DNA follows: TGTGCCAGCAGCCCTGGGGACAGAAACACCGGGGAGCTGTTTTTT. Protein sequence: CASSPGDRNTGELFF.

This clonotype was seen a few times. This chain links TRBV15 with TRBJ2-7; possible D gene TRBD1, 5 bases. V was cut by 1 base and J by 7 bases, with 11 bases left in between. In germline, CDR1 is LNHNV, CDR2 YYDKDF (reference sequence). This CDR3 region has 13 residues. As DNA, the CDR3 is TGTGCCACCAGCAGAGGGTGGGGCCGGGAGCAGTACGTC. Its protein product is CATSRGWGREQYV.

On this clonotype: A much larger clone is a single base away; this may be a read error. The chain employs TRBV7-9 and TRBJ1-1; 9 nucleotides agree with TRBD1. From germline, CDR1 is SEHNR and CDR2 FQNEAQ (reference sequence). The CDR3 length is 14 residues. CDR3 bases: TGTGCCAACAGCGTGACAGGGGGGTACACTGAAGCTTTCTTT. This sequence encodes CANSVTGGYTEAFF.

This clonotype turned up a few times. CDR3 sequence reads: CASSLKGAAGTRPQHF. The CDR3 coding sequence is TGTGCCAGCAGCTTAAAAGGGGCGGCAGGGACGCGGCCCCAGCATTTT. V is TRBV7-8 and J is TRBJ1-5, with D possibly TRBD1 on 5 matching bases. Germline V gene lookup returns CDR1 SGHVS and CDR2 FQNEAQ. The V gene lost 2 bases and the J gene lost 9 bases, with 20 bases spanning the gap. The CDR3 loop spans 16 amino acids.

This clonotype was seen more than once but under ten times. The chain links TRBV7-8 to TRBJ2-6; D may be TRBD1 or TRBD2 (7 bases each). Germline V gene lookup returns CDR1 SGHVS and CDR2 FQNEAQ. V was cut by 5 bases and J by 0 bases, with 23 bases left in between. The CDR3 spans 20 residues. In DNA, the CDR3 is TGTGCCAGCAGCCCGGACGGGAGGCGGGACAGCTACTCTGGGGCCAACGTCCTGACTTTC. Protein sequence: CASSPDGRRDSYSGANVLTF. Together with reference TRBV7-8 and TRBJ2-6, the CDR3 gives the full variable domain: GAGVSQSPRYKVAKRGQDVALRCDPISGHVSLFWYQQALGQGPEFLTYFQNEAQLDKSGLPSDRFFAERPEGSVSTLKIQRTQQEDSAVYLCASSPDGRRDSYSGANVLTFGAGSRLTVL.

The chain carries TRBV28 and TRBJ1-5, with 7 bases lining up with TRBD1. Germline loops: CDR1 MDHEN, CDR2 SYDVKM. Trimming at V came to 5 bases and at J to 11 bases, leaving 6 bases not matched to a gene. The CDR3 sequence is 12 residues long. This CDR3 reads CASSTGAVAQHF. CDR3 in DNA: TGTGCCAGCAGTACAGGGGCTGTGGCCCAGCATTTT.

Note on this clonotype: This could be a read error, since a much larger clone is one nucleotide away. V is TRBV7-2 and J is TRBJ1-2; D uncertain. The V gene's germline CDR1 is SGHTA and CDR2 FQGNSA. The V gene lost 1 base and the J gene lost 10 bases, with 10 bases spanning the gap. This CDR3 is built from 12 residues. CDR3 bases: TGTGCCAGCAGCTTAGGACCGCTGAACTACACCTTC. This translates into CASSLGPLNYTF.

Only a few counts were recorded for this clonotype. The V and J genes are TRBV6-5 and TRBJ1-1, with 9 bases identical to TRBD1. V was clipped by 4 bases and J by 4 bases; unmatched bases: 4. The CDR3 totals 14 residues. Germline CDR1 MNHEY, CDR2 SVGAGI. This CDR3 reads CASSLQGAATEAFF. The CDR3 DNA reads as TGTGCCAGCAGTTTACAGGGGGCTGCCACTGAAGCTTTCTTT.

The V gene is TRBV4-3, the J gene TRBJ2-1; tentatively, D is TRBD2 (6 bases). Trimming removed 3 bases from V and 0 bases from J, with 9 bases in between. CDR3 length equals 15 residues. CDR1 is LGHNA, CDR2 YSLEER, per germline. The CDR3 coding sequence is TGCGCCAGCAGCCAGCGGGGAGACTCCTACAATGAGCAGTTCTTC. This codes for CASSQRGDSYNEQFF.

The chain uses TRBV25-1 and TRBJ1-1, with a possible D match to TRBD1 (6 bases). The CDR3 has 14 residues. Germline V CDR1 and CDR2: MGHDK, SYGVNS. The germline V and J ends were trimmed by 4 bases and 4 bases, with 13 bases remaining between them. CDR3 in DNA: TGTGCCAGCAGTGTTCGCGAGGGGGGCACTGAAGCTTTCTTT. Protein: CASSVREGGTEAFF.

Of note for this clonotype: Given a much more abundant clone one base away, this may be a read error. The gene calls are TRBV7-4 and TRBJ2-1; D call uncertain. Trimming left V 4 bases short and J 11 bases short, with 18 bases between. The CDR3 covers 14 residues. Germline V CDR1 and CDR2: SGHVT, SQSDAQ. The CDR3 reads CASSSGPAVHKQFF. The CDR3 DNA is TGTGCCAGCAGCTCCGGACCAGCAGTCCATAAGCAGTTCTTC.

As to this clonotype: A much larger clone lies one base from this, so it may be a read error. The chain has TRBV6-5 and TRBJ2-3; no clear D. V was trimmed by 1 base and J by 6 bases, leaving 2 bases between them. Germline V gives CDR1 MNHEY, CDR2 SVGAGI. The CDR3 has 11 amino acids. DNA for the CDR3: TGTGCCAGCAGTTACTGGGATACGCAGTATTTT. Amino acids: CASSYWDTQYF.

V usage is TRBV6-2 or TRBV6-3 and J usage is TRBJ2-1; D unresolved. Germline loops: CDR1 MNHEY, CDR2 SVGEGT. There are 16 residues in the CDR3. Trimming took off 4 bases at V and 9 bases at J, with 22 bases between the two ends. CDR3 DNA: TGTGCCAGCAGTTCCTTACTTTCGGCCCCCCGAGCTGAGCAGTTCTTC. As protein: CASSSLLSAPRAEQFF.

This clonotype was seen a handful of times. The J gene is TRBJ1-5, the V gene TRBV27; D possibly corresponds to TRBD1 (5 bases). Looked up from germline, CDR1 is MNHEY and CDR2 is SMNVEV (reference sequence). V was shortened by 5 bases and J by 7 bases, with 15 bases between the two germline ends. The CDR3 has 14 amino acids. CDR3 loop: CASSASGMGQPQHF. CDR3 DNA: TGTGCCAGCAGTGCCTCAGGGATGGGGCAGCCCCAGCATTTT.

This rearrangement joins TRBV29-1 to TRBJ2-3, with 7 nucleotides matching TRBD1. Germline CDR1 reads SQVTM; CDR2 reads ANQGSEA. This CDR3 comprises 17 residues. V shed 3 bases, J shed 2 bases, and the junction held 14 bases outside the gene matches. The CDR3 reads CSVDPWGTEFDTDTQYF. For the CDR3, the DNA is TGCAGCGTTGATCCCTGGGGGACAGAATTTGACACAGATACGCAGTATTTT.

This clonotype was seen ten or more times. The chain combines TRBV7-6 with TRBJ2-1, with 9 positions matching TRBD2. The CDR3 loop spans 15 amino acids. V was pared by 5 bases and J by 2 bases, with 4 bases of the junction left unmatched. Per germline, CDR1 SGHVS and CDR2 FNYEAQ. The CDR3, as DNA: TGTGCCAGCAGCCTAAGACTAGCGGCCTACAATGAGCAGTTCTTC. It translates to CASSLRLAAYNEQFF.

The rearrangement uses TRBV6-1 and TRBJ2-5; 8 nucleotides line up with TRBD1. In germline, CDR1 is MNHNS, CDR2 SASEGT. V gave up 2 bases and J gave up 4 bases; unmatched junction bases: 6. The CDR3 length is 15 residues. CDR3 nucleotide sequence: TGTGCCAGCAGTGAACCTCGGACAGGGATAGAGACCCAGTACTTC. The encoded protein is CASSEPRTGIETQYF.

This clonotype was seen a few times. The CDR3 reads CASSYTPLLAGPNEKLFF. The DNA of the CDR3 is TGTGCCAGCAGTTACACCCCCCTTCTGGCCGGCCCTAATGAAAAACTGTTTTTT. V and J are TRBV6-8 and TRBJ1-4; D unresolved. This CDR3 has 18 residues. In germline, CDR1 is MNHGY, CDR2 SAAAGT. Trimming stripped 2 bases from V and 3 bases from J, with 19 bases between.

This sequence joins TRBV27 and TRBJ2-3; either TRBD1 or TRBD2 may supply D (6 bases each). The V end lost 5 bases, the J end lost 0 bases, and 15 bases lay between the germline ends. The CDR3 has 16 amino acids. Germline CDR1 reads MNHEY; CDR2 reads SMNVEV (reference sequence). The CDR3 DNA reads as TGTGCCAGCAGTGCCTGGGGGGCCAGTAGCACAGATACGCAGTATTTT. Its protein is CASSAWGASSTDTQYF.

The sample holds a few counts of this clonotype. The J gene is TRBJ1-6, the V gene TRBV12-3 or TRBV12-4; the D gene is possibly TRBD1 (5 bases). The CDR3 covers 19 residues. V gave up 4 bases and J gave up 3 bases, with 22 bases separating them. This CDR3 reads CASSSSFLGRGGYNSPLHF. Here the CDR3 DNA reads TGTGCCAGCAGTTCTTCTTTTTTAGGGAGGGGAGGCTATAATTCACCCCTCCACTTT.